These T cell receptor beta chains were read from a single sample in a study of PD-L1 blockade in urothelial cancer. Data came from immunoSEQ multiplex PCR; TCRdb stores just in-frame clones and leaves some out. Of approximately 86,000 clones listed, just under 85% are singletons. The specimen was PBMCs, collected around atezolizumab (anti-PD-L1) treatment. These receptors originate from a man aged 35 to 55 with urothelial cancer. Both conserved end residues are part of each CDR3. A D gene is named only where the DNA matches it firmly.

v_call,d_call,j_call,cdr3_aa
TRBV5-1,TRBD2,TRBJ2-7,CASSSGLVVPYEQYF
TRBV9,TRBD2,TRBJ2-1,CASSVEAGARHNEQFF
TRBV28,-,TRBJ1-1,CASSLSGREAAEAFF
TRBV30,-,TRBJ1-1,CAWSVGGPTEAFF
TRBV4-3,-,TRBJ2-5,CASSQTPREETQYF
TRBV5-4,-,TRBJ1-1,CASSLLNTEAFF
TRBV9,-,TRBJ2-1,CASSVGVSASNEQFF
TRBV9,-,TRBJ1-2,CASSVGSGRDYGYTF
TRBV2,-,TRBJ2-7,CASSRSGGPYEQYF
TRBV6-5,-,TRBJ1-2,CASSYDWYGYTF
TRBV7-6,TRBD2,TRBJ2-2,CASSLVAGGGTGELFF
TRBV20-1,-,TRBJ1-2,CSAPGSYGYTF
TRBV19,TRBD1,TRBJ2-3,CASSPGGGRTDTQYF
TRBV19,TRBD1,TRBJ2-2,CATRGTGNMSGELFF
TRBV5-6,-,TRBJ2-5,CASSFARGQGAGDQYF
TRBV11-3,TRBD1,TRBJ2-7,CASSRTGFQAYEQYF
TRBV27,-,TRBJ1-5,CASSLRGTSYSNQPQHF
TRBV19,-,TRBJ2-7,CASSRGGAEQYF
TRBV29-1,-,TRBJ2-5,CSAGPEGKETQYF
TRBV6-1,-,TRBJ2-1,CASSERAGVTYGEQFF
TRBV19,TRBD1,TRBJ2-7,CASSIQTGVLLEQYF
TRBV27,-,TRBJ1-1,CASSPTSTVPIREAFF
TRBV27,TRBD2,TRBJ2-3,CASSTSGSGTDTQYF
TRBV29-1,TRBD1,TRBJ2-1,CSVLPGQGVYNEQFF
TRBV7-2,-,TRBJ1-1,CASREGWGTEAFF
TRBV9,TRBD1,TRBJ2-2,CASSVGGQGVRSTGELFF
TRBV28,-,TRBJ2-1,CASSSRVSNEQFF
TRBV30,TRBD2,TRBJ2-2,CAWRAGSPTGELFF
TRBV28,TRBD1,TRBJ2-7,CASKTRTGPSYEQYF
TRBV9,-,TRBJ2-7,CASSVGQETYEQYF
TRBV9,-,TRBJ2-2,CASSQRSGAGELFF
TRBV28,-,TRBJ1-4,CASSLSGANEKLFF
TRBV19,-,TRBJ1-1,CATRQATEAFF
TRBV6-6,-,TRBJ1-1,CASSSRGAEAFF
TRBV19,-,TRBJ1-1,CASSIALNRVRNTEAFF
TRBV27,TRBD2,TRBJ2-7,CASRLAGTYEQYF
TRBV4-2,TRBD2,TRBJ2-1,CASSPTSGRANEQFF
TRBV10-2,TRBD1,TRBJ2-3,CASSDRTGQGRDTQYF
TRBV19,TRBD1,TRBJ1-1,CASSSGGRTEAFF
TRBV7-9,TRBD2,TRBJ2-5,CASSPTSGSGETQYF
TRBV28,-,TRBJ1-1,CASMSARAEAFF
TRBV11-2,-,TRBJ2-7,CASSPERAFYEQYF
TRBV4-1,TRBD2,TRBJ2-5,CASSQGREGLQETQYF